This T cell receptor (beta chain) is from a study of CXCR3-negative and CXCR3-positive naive CD8 T cells. Findings and caveats of the study: Relative to memory CD8+ cells, whose diversity was much lower, both naive subsets had comparably high diversity. Compared with CXCR3-negative naive cells, CXCR3-positive naive cells showed more hydrophobic TRB CDR3s.

This CDR3 contains 15 residues. Germline lookup yields CDR1 SGHNT and CDR2 YENEEA. All CD8+ T cell subsets were sorted in triplicate at 300,000 cells each. Regarding this clonotype: The target antigen is unknown.

Via 5' RACE with UMI labels, TRB cDNA libraries were prepared. TCRdb reprocessed the 5' RACE reads, with one entry per CDR3 protein and no DNA. In all, the sample yields fewer than 95,000 distinct CDR3 sequences. This clonotype was obtained from a human donor in good health. Some clones in this sample may be carry-over from other donors' samples. Source material: naive CXCR3- CD8+ T cells from blood. Subset denoted: CD45RO-CCR7+CD27+CD95- naive CD8+ T cells lacking CXCR3 (TNR3-). This chain connects TRBV11-3 to TRBJ1-4. The CDR3 spells CASSLRERDYEKLFF.